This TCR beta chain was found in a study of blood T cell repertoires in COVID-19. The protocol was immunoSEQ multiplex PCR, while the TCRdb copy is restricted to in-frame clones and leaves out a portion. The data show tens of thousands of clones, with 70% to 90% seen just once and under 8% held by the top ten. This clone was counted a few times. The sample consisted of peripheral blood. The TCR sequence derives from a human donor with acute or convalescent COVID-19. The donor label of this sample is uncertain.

CDR3 DNA: TGTGCCAGCAGCGATCTCCACAGGGGTGGCAACTATGGCTACACCTTC. Protein sequence: CASSDLHRGGNYGYTF. The chain links TRBV3-1 (or the pseudogene TRBV3-2) to TRBJ1-2; TRBD1 agrees at 7 bases. V gave up 5 bases and J gave up 2 bases; unmatched junction bases: 11. CDR1 is LGHDT, CDR2 YNNKEL, per germline (reference sequence). CDR3 length: 16 amino acids.